These 29 T cell receptor beta chains share one sample of origin, sequenced in a study of T cell responses to AZD1222 COVID-19 vaccine. TCRdb's table, derived via immunoSEQ multiplex PCR, lists solely in-frame clones and lacks some. This table holds over 100,000 clones, about 85% found once. The source material was peripheral blood, sampled on day 0 of AZD1222 vaccination. Every receptor here comes from an adult in good health.

CDR3 loop: CASSLERGGGELFF. The CDR3 nucleotides read TGTGCCAGCAGCTTGGAACGGGGCGGCGGGGAGCTGTTTTTT. The chain combines TRBV5-4 with TRBJ2-2; D might be TRBD1 or TRBD2, each matching 5 bases. CDR1 is SGHNT and CDR2 is YYREEE in the germline V gene (reference sequence). V lost 0 bases to trimming and J lost 7 bases, with 10 bases between them. This CDR3 contains 14 residues.

The chain is built from TRBV30 and TRBJ1-1; possible D gene TRBD1, 6 bases. The CDR3 extends over 13 amino acids. Germline loops: CDR1 GTSNPN, CDR2 SVGIG (reference sequence). V lost 2 bases, J lost 5 bases, and 12 bases lay in between. Here the CDR3 reads CAWSPGARTEAFF. CDR3 nucleotides: TGTGCCTGGAGTCCAGGGGCCAGGACTGAAGCTTTCTTT.

The genes are TRBV5-1 and TRBJ2-1, with 9 bases that match TRBD1. Germline V gene sequence: CDR1 SGHRS, CDR2 YFSETQ. With 4 bases clipped from V and 7 bases from J, the junction kept 9 bases outside the gene matches. The CDR3 consists of 15 residues. The CDR3 region is CASSPRTGVGNEQFF. Here the CDR3 DNA reads TGCGCCAGCAGCCCCAGGACAGGGGTCGGGAATGAGCAGTTCTTC. Variable domain in full (rest from reference TRBV5-1 and TRBJ2-1): KAGVTQTPRYLIKTRGQQVTLSCSPISGHRSVSWYQQTPGQGLQFLFEYFSETQRNKGNFPGRFSGRQFSNSRSEMNVSTLELGDSALYLCASSPRTGVGNEQFFGPGTRLTVL.

The chain employs TRBV5-1 and TRBJ1-6; the D is unclear. Germline V CDR1 and CDR2: SGHRS, YFSETQ. There are 14 residues in the CDR3. Trimming left V 0 bases short and J 3 bases short, with 4 bases between. The CDR3 is CASSLDLYNSPLHF. CDR3 DNA: TGCGCCAGCAGCTTGGACCTCTATAATTCACCCCTCCACTTT.

This chain joins TRBV28 and TRBJ1-5; D uncertain. Germline CDR1 is MDHEN and CDR2 is SYDVKM. V was clipped by 6 bases and J by 3 bases, with 15 bases between them. This CDR3 contains 15 residues. The CDR3 DNA reads as TGTGCCAGCAGATTACCAATGGGCTTCAATCAGCCCCAGCATTTT. Translated, it gives CASRLPMGFNQPQHF.

The chain links TRBV28 to TRBJ1-5, with a weak D call TRBD1 (6 bases). The CDR3 extends over 15 amino acids. CDR1 MDHEN and CDR2 SYDVKM come from the germline V gene. V lost 2 bases, J lost 1 base, and 9 bases lay in between. The CDR3 DNA is TGTGCCAGCAGTTTAGCAGGGGCGAGCAATCAGCCCCAGCATTTT. Translating it yields CASSLAGASNQPQHF.

The gene calls are TRBV9 and TRBJ1-5; D unresolved. Per the germline V gene, CDR1 is SGDLS and CDR2 is YYNGEE. This CDR3 is 15 amino acids long. With 4 bases removed from V and 4 bases from J, the gap between germline ends came to 15 bases. The CDR3 DNA reads TGTGCCAGCAGCCGTACTGGTGACCTAAATCAGCCCCAGCATTTT. Its translation is CASSRTGDLNQPQHF.

This chain links TRBV19 with TRBJ2-3, with D perhaps matching TRBD1 or TRBD2 (5 bases each). The CDR3 runs to 14 residues. Germline lookup yields CDR1 LNHDA and CDR2 SQIVND (reference sequence). Between the trimmed V and J ends, which lost 3 bases and 2 bases, there was a span of 9 bases. The CDR3 region is CASSIGATTDTQYF. CDR3 sequence (DNA): TGTGCCAGTAGTATCGGGGCTACCACAGATACGCAGTATTTT.

The chain combines TRBV5-1 with TRBJ1-2, with D unclear. Trimming took 5 bases from V and 1 from J, leaving 12 bases between them. The CDR3 is 14 amino acids. Per the germline V gene, CDR1 is SGHRS and CDR2 is YFSETQ. The chain's CDR3 is CASRPQINNYGYTF. The DNA for the CDR3 is TGCGCCAGCAGACCACAGATAAATAACTATGGCTACACCTTC.

This clone was observed a single time. The V gene is TRBV5-4, the J gene TRBJ1-4; D is possibly TRBD1 (5 bases). Looked up from germline, CDR1 is SGHNT and CDR2 is YYREEE (reference sequence). The CDR3 is 15 residues long. V was clipped by 0 bases and J by 3 bases, with 9 bases between them. CDR3 nucleotides: TGTGCCAGCAGCTTGGGGGGGGTATCTAATGAAAAACTGTTTTTT. Translating it yields CASSLGGVSNEKLFF.

The V gene is TRBV5-1, the J gene TRBJ1-1; D is unresolved. V was pared by 0 bases and J by 7 bases, with 13 bases between. CDR3 length equals 14 residues. The germline V gene has CDR1 SGHRS and CDR2 YFSETQ. CDR3 in amino acids: CASSLDGLGNEAFF. Here the CDR3 DNA reads TGCGCCAGCAGCTTGGATGGGCTAGGGAATGAAGCTTTCTTT.

J is TRBJ1-2 and V is TRBV5-1, with a tentative D call TRBD1 (5 bases). Germline CDR1 SGHRS, CDR2 YFSETQ. V lost 0 bases and J lost 4, with 19 bases in between. CDR3 length equals 17 residues. The CDR3 spells CASSLGSGRAQGYGYTF. In DNA, the CDR3 is TGCGCCAGCAGCTTGGGGTCGGGCAGGGCTCAGGGCTATGGCTACACCTTC.

The J gene is TRBJ2-5, the V gene TRBV7-3; D not resolved. Trimming pared 1 base from V and 5 bases from J, leaving 11 bases between. The CDR3 covers 14 residues. Germline V CDR1 and CDR2: SGHTA, FQGTGA. This CDR3 reads CASSLRPTAETQYF. CDR3 DNA: TGTGCCAGCAGCTTAAGGCCGACGGCCGAGACCCAGTACTTC.

The chain is built from TRBV10-3 and TRBJ1-2, with D possibly matching TRBD1 (6 bases). V gave up 6 bases and J gave up 0 bases, with 14 bases separating them. The CDR3 has 15 residues. Germline CDR1 and CDR2: ENHRY and SYGVKD. CDR3 DNA sequence: TGTGCCATCAGCCCCGACAGGCTCTCTAACTATGGCTACACCTTC. Residues: CAISPDRLSNYGYTF.

CDR3 protein: CASQQGAQYTGELFF. CDR3 nucleotides: TGTGCCAGCCAACAGGGGGCGCAGTACACCGGGGAGCTGTTTTTT. The chain links TRBV2 to TRBJ2-2; 9 nucleotides line up with TRBD1. Germline assignment: CDR1 SNHLY and CDR2 FYNNEI. With V trimmed by 8 bases and J by 3 bases, 7 bases remained unmatched. This CDR3 contains 15 residues.

V usage is TRBV5-6 and J usage is TRBJ1-3, with D unclear. Germline lookup yields CDR1 SGHDT and CDR2 YYEEEE. V was clipped by 4 bases and J by 1 base, with 9 bases between them. The CDR3 length is 14 residues. The CDR3 DNA reads as TGTGCCAGCAGCCCCCTAGGTTCTGGAAACACCATATATTTT. Translated, it gives CASSPLGSGNTIYF.

The V gene is TRBV10-3, the J gene TRBJ1-1; TRBD1 might be the D (5 bases). Trimming took 4 bases from V and 4 from J, leaving 13 bases between them. Germline values: CDR1 ENHRY, CDR2 SYGVKD. This CDR3 has 14 amino acids. The CDR3 DNA reads TGTGCCATCAGTGGGGGACGTTCCCCCACTGAAGCTTTCTTT. It specifies CAISGGRSPTEAFF.

The CDR3 sequence: CASSLAGPRNTEAFF. In nucleotides, the CDR3 is TGTGCCAGCAGCTTGGCAGGCCCGCGGAACACTGAAGCTTTCTTT. The chain employs TRBV5-8 and TRBJ1-1, with D uncertain. Germline V gene sequence: CDR1 SGHTS, CDR2 YDEGEE. The CDR3 runs 15 residues. Trimming took off 0 bases at V and 1 base at J, with 10 bases between the two ends.

Only one count was recorded for this clone. The chain has TRBV10-3 and TRBJ1-1; D is perhaps TRBD1 (6 bases). V lost 7 bases to trimming and J lost 0 bases, with 12 bases between them. The CDR3 loop spans 14 amino acids. Germline V lookup: CDR1 ENHRY, CDR2 SYGVKD. As DNA, the CDR3 is TGTGCCATCAAACAGGGAGAGATGAACACTGAAGCTTTCTTT. Amino acid sequence: CAIKQGEMNTEAFF.

The rearrangement joins TRBV12-5 to TRBJ2-1, with TRBD2 matching over 9 bases. From germline, CDR1 is LGHNT and CDR2 FRNRAP. There are 15 residues in the CDR3. J lost 2 bases, V lost 6 bases, and 5 bases had no gene match. CDR3 bases: TGTGCTAGTGGAGGAGCGGGGGGCCCCTACAATGAGCAGTTCTTC. The encoded protein is CASGGAGGPYNEQFF.

The chain links TRBV14 to TRBJ2-5; TRBD1 agrees at 8 bases. After removal of 4 bases from V and 5 bases from J, the junction contained 12 bases not matched to a gene. Germline lookup yields CDR1 SGHDN and CDR2 FVKESK. The CDR3 loop spans 16 amino acids. The CDR3 region has the DNA TGTGCCAGCAGCCCCCTAGGACAGGGCCAAAGGGAGACCCAGTACTTC. Its protein is CASSPLGQGQRETQYF.

This rearrangement joins TRBV19 to TRBJ1-1, with D maybe TRBD1 (5 bases). CDR3 length: 16 residues. Trimming stripped 10 bases from V and 0 bases from J, with 21 bases between. In germline, CDR1 is LNHDA, CDR2 SQIVND (reference sequence). Here the CDR3 reads CATGRRAGSMNTEAFF. The CDR3 nucleotides read TGTGCCACAGGGAGGAGGGCAGGCAGTATGAACACTGAAGCTTTCTTT. Full variable domain (missing parts from reference TRBV19 and TRBJ1-1): DGGITQSPKYLFRKEGQNVTLSCEQNLNHDAMYWYRQDPGQGLRLIYYSQIVNDFQKGDIAEGYSVSREKKESFPLTVTSAQKNPTAFYLCATGRRAGSMNTEAFFGQGTRLTVV.

V usage is TRBV19 and J usage is TRBJ2-3; 8 bases fit TRBD2. V trimming: 5 bases; J trimming: 3 bases; junction bases outside the gene matches: 10. CDR1 and CDR2 from the germline V gene are LNHDA and SQIVND (reference sequence). CDR3 length: 16 residues. CDR3 residues: CASSFKREKRTDTQYF. In DNA, the CDR3 is TGTGCCAGTAGTTTTAAGCGGGAGAAGAGGACAGATACGCAGTATTTT.

The chain employs TRBV5-1 and TRBJ1-2; TRBD1 matches at 7 bases. CDR3 size: 13 residues. Trimming took 3 bases from V and 3 from J; bases not matched to a gene: 2. Germline V lookup: CDR1 SGHRS, CDR2 YFSETQ. The CDR3 reads CASSYDRDYGYTF. The CDR3 coding sequence is TGCGCCAGCAGCTATGACAGGGACTATGGCTACACCTTC.

The V call is TRBV12-5, the J call TRBJ2-1; TRBD2 matches 14 bases. The V gene's germline CDR1 is LGHNT and CDR2 FRNRAP. CDR3 length: 15 amino acids. Trimming at V came to 7 bases and at J to 7 bases, leaving 6 bases not matched to a gene. This chain's CDR3 is CASAPGLAGVNEQFF. CDR3 coding DNA: TGTGCTAGTGCTCCGGGACTAGCGGGAGTAAATGAGCAGTTCTTC.

The V call is TRBV2, the J call TRBJ1-3; D remains unclear. The germline V gene has CDR1 SNHLY and CDR2 FYNNEI. Trimming took off 4 bases at V and 0 bases at J, with 10 bases between the two ends. CDR3 size: 15 residues. The CDR3 loop reads CASSVPGNSGNTIYF. The CDR3 nucleotides read TGTGCCAGCAGTGTCCCGGGTAACTCTGGAAACACCATATATTTT.

The chain uses TRBV21-1 and TRBJ2-2; no check of the table's D call, TRBD2, against the DNA was made. TRBV21-1 is deemed a pseudogene. The CDR3 loop spans 16 amino acids. The CDR3 is CASSKVAINSGGELFF. In nucleotides, the CDR3 is TGTGCCAGCAGCAAAGTGGCGATTAATAGCGGCGGGGAGCTGTTTTTT.

The chain couples TRBV27 to TRBJ2-1; perhaps TRBD1 as D (6 bases). The CDR3 spans 15 residues. V lost 6 bases and J lost 0, with 12 bases in between. In germline, CDR1 is MNHEY, CDR2 SMNVEV (reference sequence). The CDR3 nucleotides read TGTGCCAGCAGGGAGGACAGATTCTCCTACAATGAGCAGTTCTTC. Residues: CASREDRFSYNEQFF.

Judged by abundance, this clone is medium-sized. The chain uses TRBV9 and TRBJ2-1, with 7 bases fitting TRBD2. Looked up from germline, CDR1 is SGDLS and CDR2 is YYNGEE. J gave up 15 bases and V 3 bases, and 9 bases lay outside the gene matches. The CDR3 sequence is 12 residues long. The CDR3 spells CASSERAGRVFF. CDR3 nucleotide sequence: TGTGCCAGCAGCGAGAGAGCGGGAAGGGTGTTCTTC.